This T cell receptor beta chain was sequenced for a study of identical twins. One entry per CDR3 protein, called by TCRdb with MiXCR from the 5' RACE reads. The sample records about 240,000 distinct CDR3 sequences, 9.5% to 15% being singletons. As for this clonotype: Its specificity is not known.

Regarding the study as a whole: Zero-insertion findings could be partly confounded by invariant cells (MAIT and iNKT cells). Fewer insertions were carried by abundant cord blood beta clonotypes, but none was seen in memory repertoires.

This sample also appeared in a second study, on yellow fever vaccine responses in identical twins.

The material sequenced was memory (CD45RO+) T cells sorted from blood. This TCR was sampled from a woman between 18 and 30 years old in good health.

The CDR3 nucleotides are TGTGCCAGCAGTTTATTCCCAGGGGGCTTAAACACTGAAGCTTTCTTT. This translates into CASSLFPGGLNTEAFF. The genes are TRBV12-3 or TRBV12-4 and TRBJ1-1, with TRBD1 identical over 8 bases. The CDR3 consists of 16 residues. J was trimmed by 2 bases and V by 2 bases; bases with no gene match: 7.